The rows below give T cell receptor beta chains drawn from one sample of a study of identical twins. Each CDR3 protein is one row after TCRdb ran MiXCR on the 5' RACE reads. Altogether 550,000 to 800,000 distinct CDR3 sequences are present, around 7.5% being singletons, with the ten largest covering 1.6%. These data were also reused for a study on yellow fever vaccine responses in identical twins.

Material for sequencing was PBMCs. Receptors originate from a woman aged 18-35 years in good health. Each CDR3 is given with its conserved first and last residue. A D gene is named only where the DNA matches it firmly. For some rows the clone size is stated as once, few or many, or as a class when expanded; others skip it.

>many|TRBV20-1|NA|TRBJ1-1
TGCAGTGCTAAATACAGTAGGAGCACTGAAGCTTTCTTT
CSAKYSRSTEAFF
>NA|TRBV5-1|NA|TRBJ1-4
TGCGCCAGCAGCTTGGCCGGGGGGCTCGCTAATGAAAAACTGTTTTTT
CASSLAGGLANEKLFF
>many|TRBV20-1|NA|TRBJ1-5
TGCAGTGCTAGAGATTGGGTCGGCAATCAGCCCCAGCATTTT
CSARDWVGNQPQHF
>many|TRBV6-1|NA|TRBJ1-6
TGTGCCAGCAGTCCCGATACTAATTCACCCCTCCACTTT
CASSPDTNSPLHF
>few|TRBV3-1|NA|TRBJ2-5
TGTGCCAGCAGCCAAGATGGACTACGCGAGACCCAGTACTTC
CASSQDGLRETQYF
>few|TRBV27|TRBD2|TRBJ2-4
TGTGCCAGCAGTTACCAAGCGGGAACTGGGCTAGCCAAAAACATTCAGTACTTC
CASSYQAGTGLAKNIQYF
>NA|TRBV3-1|NA|TRBJ2-7
TGTGCCAGCAGCCCATCGGACTACAACTACGAGCAGTACTTC
CASSPSDYNYEQYF
>NA|TRBV5-6|TRBD1|TRBJ2-1
TGTGCCAGCAGCTTTACCGGGACAGGCTTCAATGAGCAGTTCTTC
CASSFTGTGFNEQFF
>NA|TRBV12-5|TRBD1|TRBJ2-7
TGTGCTAGTGGTTTGGCAACCACAGGGGCAAGGAGCTCCTACGAGCAGTACTTC
CASGLATTGARSSYEQYF
>many|TRBV5-1|NA|TRBJ1-1
TGCGCCAGCAGCTTGGCCCCGGACAGAAAAGGCACTGAAGCTTTCTTT
CASSLAPDRKGTEAFF
>many|TRBV12-3/TRBV12-4|TRBD2|TRBJ2-2
TGTGCCAGCAGCCCGGGACTAGCGGCCAACACCGGGGAGCTGTTTTTT
CASSPGLAANTGELFF
>few|TRBV2|NA|TRBJ1-2
TGTGCCAGCAGGCATCGACCCGGGACGGTCAACTATGGCTACACCTTC
CASRHRPGTVNYGYTF
>few|TRBV29-1|NA|TRBJ1-2
TGCAGCGTTGAAGATTTAGGCAGGGTCTATGGCTACACCTTC
CSVEDLGRVYGYTF
>NA|TRBV6-6|NA|TRBJ2-3
TGTGCCAGCAGGAGACTACCACAGGATACGCAGTATTTT
CASRRLPQDTQYF
>NA|TRBV19|NA|TRBJ2-1
TGTGCCAGTACCACGGTTGACAGGAGTGGCAATGAGCAGTTCTTC
CASTTVDRSGNEQFF
>many|TRBV28|TRBD1|TRBJ1-4
TGTGCCAGCAGTTCCCCCCGACAGGGGAGGGGGATCGGGGAAAAACTGTTTTTT
CASSSPRQGRGIGEKLFF
>NA|TRBV11-3|TRBD2|TRBJ2-1
TGTGCCAGCAGCGCCGATAGCGGGCCCTACAATGAGCAGTTCTTC
CASSADSGPYNEQFF
>NA|TRBV4-1|TRBD1|TRBJ1-5
TGCGCCAGCAGCCAGTTTTGGCAGGGGGCTGGGGGTCAGCCCCAGCATTTT
CASSQFWQGAGGQPQHF
>many|TRBV5-1|TRBD1|TRBJ2-1
TGCGCCAGCAGCTTGATGCGGGACAGGGGACATGAGCAGTTCTTC
CASSLMRDRGHEQFF
>NA|TRBV2|NA|TRBJ2-5
TGTGCCAGCATCGAAGTTCTGAAAGAGGACCAAGAGACCCAGTACTTC
CASIEVLKEDQETQYF
>few|TRBV16|NA|TRBJ1-2
TGTGCCAGCAGCCCCCGGGAGGCGGGCTACACCTTC
CASSPREAGYTF
>NA|TRBV13|TRBD2|TRBJ2-1
TGTGCCAGCAGCGAGGGTAGCGGGAGGTCCTACAATGAGCAGTTCTTC
CASSEGSGRSYNEQFF
>many|TRBV7-3|NA|TRBJ2-2
TGTGCCAGCAGCCCTTTCGGAATTGGGGCCACCGGGGAGCTGTTTTTT
CASSPFGIGATGELFF
>few|TRBV28|NA|TRBJ1-5
TGTGCCAGCAGTTTATGGTCAGGGGCAAATCAGCCCCAGCATTTT
CASSLWSGANQPQHF
>NA|TRBV7-8|TRBD1|TRBJ1-4
TGTGCCAGCAGCCAGGACAGGGTAGAAGAAAAACTGTTTTTT
CASSQDRVEEKLFF
>many|TRBV12-3/TRBV12-4|TRBD2|TRBJ2-1
TGTGCCAGCAGCCGCCGGGGGACTAGGTCCCGCAATGAGCAGTTCTTC
CASSRRGTRSRNEQFF
>NA|TRBV24-1|NA|TRBJ1-4
TGTGCCACCAGTGGGGGCGGCGGCCTCAGGGATGAAAAACTGTTTTTT
CATSGGGGLRDEKLFF
>few|TRBV7-9|NA|TRBJ1-6
TGTGCCAGCACTGTTGGAGACCGGGTGTCACCCCTCCACTTT
CASTVGDRVSPLHF
>many|TRBV27|NA|TRBJ2-4
TGTGCCACCGGACCCTGGAAAAACATTCAGTACTTC
CATGPWKNIQYF
>few|TRBV20-1|NA|TRBJ2-2
TGCAGTGCGAGTCTTCCGGGGAGGGGGAGGGACACCGGGGAGCTGTTTTTT
CSASLPGRGRDTGELFF
>NA|TRBV27|NA|TRBJ1-1
TGTGCCAGCAGTTTGGGGGCAGGAGCAGACACTGAAGCTTTCTTT
CASSLGAGADTEAFF
>few|TRBV7-8|NA|TRBJ2-7
TGTGCCAGCAGCTTAATCTCGGGTGGGGCAGGGGTGTACGAGCAGTACTTC
CASSLISGGAGVYEQYF
>NA|TRBV27|TRBD2|TRBJ2-7
TGTGCCAGCAGTTCGGGGGGGAGCGAGCAGTACTTC
CASSSGGSEQYF
>NA|TRBV6-6|NA|TRBJ1-2
TGTGCCAGCAACAAAAATAATAGGCCAAACTACACCTTC
CASNKNNRPNYTF
>few|TRBV19|NA|TRBJ2-1
TGTGCCAGTAGAAGGAGTCCATACTCCTACAATGAGCAGTTCTTC
CASRRSPYSYNEQFF
>NA|TRBV18|NA|TRBJ2-7
TGTGCCAGCTCACCGGGTACCCATAGCGAGCAGTACTTC
CASSPGTHSEQYF
>many|TRBV20-1|NA|TRBJ1-2
TGCAGTGCTAGAAGAGACAGGCCCTATGGCTACACCTTC
CSARRDRPYGYTF
>many|TRBV24-1|TRBD1|TRBJ2-3
TGTGCCACCAGTGAACCTGGACAGGGGGCTTCGGATACGCAGTATTTT
CATSEPGQGASDTQYF
>many|TRBV5-1|NA|TRBJ1-6
TGTGCCAGCAGCTTAGACGGGAATTCACCCCTCCACTTT
CASSLDGNSPLHF
>NA|TRBV11-2|TRBD2|TRBJ2-4
TGTGCCAGCAGCCTTGACCCACTAGCGGGAGGTGTTGTCGGCTCAAAAAACATTCAGTACTTC
CASSLDPLAGGVVGSKNIQYF
>few|TRBV4-1|TRBD2|TRBJ2-2
TGCGCCAGCAGCCAACGGCAGGGCCTAGCGGCCGGGGAGCTGTTTTTT
CASSQRQGLAAGELFF
>many|TRBV11-2|NA|TRBJ2-3
TGTGCCAGCAGCTTAGCCTCGACTAGCACAGATACGCAGTATTTT
CASSLASTSTDTQYF
>NA|TRBV10-3|TRBD2|TRBJ2-2
TGTGCCATCAGTGGCGGACTAGCGGACTTGACCGGGGAGCTGTTTTTT
CAISGGLADLTGELFF
>few|TRBV4-2|TRBD2|TRBJ2-3
TGTGCCAGCAGCCACGCCCTAGGAAGAGCGGGACTACTTAGCACAGATACGCAGTATTTT
CASSHALGRAGLLSTDTQYF
>few|TRBV24-1|NA|TRBJ2-3
TGTGCCACCAGTGATTTCCCGGATACGCAGTATTTT
CATSDFPDTQYF
>many|TRBV5-1|NA|TRBJ1-4
TGCGCCAGCAGCTTTTCCGGGAGGGAGGAAAAACTGTTTTTT
CASSFSGREEKLFF
>NA|TRBV20-1|NA|TRBJ2-4
TGCAGTGCTAGACCCGACACAGCTTTTAACATTCAGTACTTC
CSARPDTAFNIQYF
>few|TRBV20-1|NA|TRBJ1-5
TGCAGTGCTAGAGATCAACAGGCCGCTGAACATTTT
CSARDQQAAEHF
>few|TRBV12-3/TRBV12-4|TRBD2|TRBJ2-3
TGTGCCAGCAGCTCCGCAGCGGGAGGGAGCACAGATACGCAGTATTTT
CASSSAAGGSTDTQYF
>few|TRBV9|TRBD1|TRBJ2-5
TGTGCCAGCAGCGTAGGGACAGGCCACTCGGAGACCCAGTACTTC
CASSVGTGHSETQYF
>many|TRBV9|NA|TRBJ2-3
TGTGCCAGCAGCCGTCTTGGCGGGGACACAGATACGCAGTATTTT
CASSRLGGDTDTQYF
>many|TRBV3-1|TRBD2|TRBJ2-3
TGTGCCAGCGAGGCGGCGGGAGGGCCTGGCACAGATACGCAGTATTTT
CASEAAGGPGTDTQYF
>many|TRBV12-3/TRBV12-4|NA|TRBJ1-6
TGTGCCAGCAGTCACAGGGAGTCACCCCTCCACTTT
CASSHRESPLHF
>NA|TRBV5-1|NA|TRBJ2-5
TGCGCCAGCAGCAACCAACAGGGTTGGGCCATCCAAGAGACCCAGTACTTC
CASSNQQGWAIQETQYF
>NA|TRBV5-1|TRBD2|TRBJ2-3
TGCGCCAGCAGCCCCGGACGAGTGGGGGTGGGGGGGGCAGATACGCAGTATTTT
CASSPGRVGVGGADTQYF
>few|TRBV7-9|NA|TRBJ2-3
TGTGCCAGCAGCTTAGTGTACACCAAGATAATCACAGATACGCAGTATTTT
CASSLVYTKIITDTQYF
>few|TRBV7-2|NA|TRBJ1-5
TGTGCCAGCAGCTTAGGGCAGGCAGGGCGGGGGTATAGTAGCAATCAGCCCCAGCATTTT
CASSLGQAGRGYSSNQPQHF
>few|TRBV20-1|NA|TRBJ2-7
TGCAGTGCTAACCGGGACCAGACCTACGAGCAGTACTTC
CSANRDQTYEQYF
>few|TRBV7-9|NA|TRBJ2-7
TGTGCCAGCAGCTTAGCTCAGGGGCCTCTTTACGAGCAGTACTTC
CASSLAQGPLYEQYF